What follows is one TCR beta chain and its context. The CDR3 is 14 residues long. Germline lookup yields CDR1 GTSNPN and CDR2 SVGIG (reference sequence). V lost 3 bases, J lost 2 bases, and 6 bases stayed unmatched. This sample was taken from a study of cytomegalovirus exposure and HLA in healthy donors. Sequenced by immunoSEQ multiplex PCR; TCRdb stores in-frame clones only, minus some. The repertoire holds under 200,000 clones, with 96% as singletons. This chain uses TRBV30 with TRBJ1-2, with 7 bases aligning to TRBD1. Sequencing was carried out using PBMCs. The receptor's source is a woman aged 18-30 years in good health and CMV-seronegative. The CDR3 DNA is TGTGCCTGGAGAACGGACAGGACCAACTATGGCTACACCTTC. Amino acids: CAWRTDRTNYGYTF.